These 9 T cell receptor beta chains were all obtained from the same sample, sequenced in a study of T cells after yellow fever vaccination. MiXCR, run by TCRdb on the 5' RACE reads, gives a single entry per CDR3 protein. The repertoire holds 500,000 to 650,000 distinct CDR3 sequences, with over 9% as singletons. The material sequenced was PBMCs, taken on the day of the yellow fever booster vaccination. The receptors derive from a young man who received the YFV17D yellow fever vaccine.

This clonotype was counted many times. This chain joins TRBV28 and TRBJ2-4; D is perhaps TRBD2 (6 bases). This CDR3 spans 14 amino acids. The V end lost 6 bases, the J end lost 6 bases, and 15 bases lay between the germline ends. Germline values: CDR1 MDHEN, CDR2 SYDVKM. This CDR3 reads CASRGGGTPNIQYF. CDR3 nucleotides: TGTGCCAGCAGAGGTGGAGGGACCCCAAACATTCAGTACTTC.

This clonotype came up a few times. V gene TRBV5-1 combines with J gene TRBJ1-1; the D is unclear. The CDR3 covers 14 residues. The germline gives CDR1 SGHRS, CDR2 YFSETQ. Trimming took off 4 bases at V and 1 base at J, with 11 bases between the two ends. CDR3 coding DNA: TGCGCCAGCAGCGGCTGGACGTCGAACACTGAAGCTTTCTTT. Residues: CASSGWTSNTEAFF.

The chain links TRBV10-3 to TRBJ2-3, with D possibly matching TRBD2 (6 bases). CDR1 is ENHRY and CDR2 is SYGVKD in the germline V gene. The CDR3 is 15 amino acids. Trimming pared 7 bases from V and 0 bases from J, leaving 14 bases between. The CDR3 region is CAIKDGSRSTDTQYF. The CDR3 nucleotides read TGTGCCATCAAGGACGGGAGCCGTAGCACAGATACGCAGTATTTT.

The chain recombines TRBV4-3 with TRBJ2-1, with D perhaps being TRBD1 or TRBD2 (5 bases each). This CDR3 spans 13 amino acids. The germline V gene has CDR1 LGHNA and CDR2 YSLEER. The germline V and J ends were trimmed by 2 bases and 9 bases, with 11 bases remaining between them. CDR3 in DNA: TGCGCCAGCAGCCAAATGGGGGTCGGTGAGCAGTTCTTC. Protein sequence: CASSQMGVGEQFF.

This clonotype was seen repeatedly, ten times or more. The chain employs TRBV5-1 and TRBJ1-2; D call uncertain. The germline V gene encodes CDR1 SGHRS and CDR2 YFSETQ. Trimming cost V 3 bases and J 7 bases, with 10 bases left between them. The CDR3 extends over 12 amino acids. The CDR3: CASSSDWGGYTF. The CDR3 DNA sequence: TGCGCCAGCAGCTCCGACTGGGGTGGCTACACCTTC.

The sample holds a few counts of this clonotype. The DNA of the CDR3 is TGTGCCAGCAGCTTGGTTCTTGCTGCGGGGAGTGAGCAGTTCTTC. This translates into CASSLVLAAGSEQFF. The chain uses TRBV7-2 and TRBJ2-1; possible D gene TRBD2, 6 bases. V was clipped by 3 bases and J by 9 bases, with 18 bases between them. Per germline, CDR1 SGHTA and CDR2 FQGNSA. This CDR3 is built from 15 residues.

This clonotype appeared a few times. The genes are TRBV4-2 and TRBJ2-5; D not resolved. The CDR3 runs 14 residues. The germline CDR1 and CDR2 sequences are LGHNA and YNFKEQ. Trimming left V 0 bases short and J 3 bases short, with 8 bases between. CDR3 amino acids: CASSQEDKKETQYF. CDR3 bases: TGTGCCAGCAGCCAAGAAGACAAAAAAGAGACCCAGTACTTC.

This clonotype was detected a few times. The chain links TRBV4-2 to TRBJ1-6; D remains unclear. CDR3 size: 13 residues. The V gene's germline CDR1 is LGHNA and CDR2 YNFKEQ. The V and J ends lost 5 bases and 12 bases respectively, with 14 bases between them. The CDR3 DNA follows: TGTGCCAGCAGCTCCGACGGTGGCAGACCCCTCCACTTT. Its protein product is CASSSDGGRPLHF.

This clonotype has a handful of counts. This chain uses TRBV9 with TRBJ2-7, with D hard to call. Germline V lookup: CDR1 SGDLS, CDR2 YYNGEE. The CDR3 runs to 15 residues. Trimming removed 4 bases from V and 1 base from J, with 15 bases in between. This CDR3 reads CASSPQEAMSYEQYF. CDR3 sequence (DNA): TGTGCCAGCAGCCCCCAGGAAGCCATGTCCTACGAGCAGTACTTC.